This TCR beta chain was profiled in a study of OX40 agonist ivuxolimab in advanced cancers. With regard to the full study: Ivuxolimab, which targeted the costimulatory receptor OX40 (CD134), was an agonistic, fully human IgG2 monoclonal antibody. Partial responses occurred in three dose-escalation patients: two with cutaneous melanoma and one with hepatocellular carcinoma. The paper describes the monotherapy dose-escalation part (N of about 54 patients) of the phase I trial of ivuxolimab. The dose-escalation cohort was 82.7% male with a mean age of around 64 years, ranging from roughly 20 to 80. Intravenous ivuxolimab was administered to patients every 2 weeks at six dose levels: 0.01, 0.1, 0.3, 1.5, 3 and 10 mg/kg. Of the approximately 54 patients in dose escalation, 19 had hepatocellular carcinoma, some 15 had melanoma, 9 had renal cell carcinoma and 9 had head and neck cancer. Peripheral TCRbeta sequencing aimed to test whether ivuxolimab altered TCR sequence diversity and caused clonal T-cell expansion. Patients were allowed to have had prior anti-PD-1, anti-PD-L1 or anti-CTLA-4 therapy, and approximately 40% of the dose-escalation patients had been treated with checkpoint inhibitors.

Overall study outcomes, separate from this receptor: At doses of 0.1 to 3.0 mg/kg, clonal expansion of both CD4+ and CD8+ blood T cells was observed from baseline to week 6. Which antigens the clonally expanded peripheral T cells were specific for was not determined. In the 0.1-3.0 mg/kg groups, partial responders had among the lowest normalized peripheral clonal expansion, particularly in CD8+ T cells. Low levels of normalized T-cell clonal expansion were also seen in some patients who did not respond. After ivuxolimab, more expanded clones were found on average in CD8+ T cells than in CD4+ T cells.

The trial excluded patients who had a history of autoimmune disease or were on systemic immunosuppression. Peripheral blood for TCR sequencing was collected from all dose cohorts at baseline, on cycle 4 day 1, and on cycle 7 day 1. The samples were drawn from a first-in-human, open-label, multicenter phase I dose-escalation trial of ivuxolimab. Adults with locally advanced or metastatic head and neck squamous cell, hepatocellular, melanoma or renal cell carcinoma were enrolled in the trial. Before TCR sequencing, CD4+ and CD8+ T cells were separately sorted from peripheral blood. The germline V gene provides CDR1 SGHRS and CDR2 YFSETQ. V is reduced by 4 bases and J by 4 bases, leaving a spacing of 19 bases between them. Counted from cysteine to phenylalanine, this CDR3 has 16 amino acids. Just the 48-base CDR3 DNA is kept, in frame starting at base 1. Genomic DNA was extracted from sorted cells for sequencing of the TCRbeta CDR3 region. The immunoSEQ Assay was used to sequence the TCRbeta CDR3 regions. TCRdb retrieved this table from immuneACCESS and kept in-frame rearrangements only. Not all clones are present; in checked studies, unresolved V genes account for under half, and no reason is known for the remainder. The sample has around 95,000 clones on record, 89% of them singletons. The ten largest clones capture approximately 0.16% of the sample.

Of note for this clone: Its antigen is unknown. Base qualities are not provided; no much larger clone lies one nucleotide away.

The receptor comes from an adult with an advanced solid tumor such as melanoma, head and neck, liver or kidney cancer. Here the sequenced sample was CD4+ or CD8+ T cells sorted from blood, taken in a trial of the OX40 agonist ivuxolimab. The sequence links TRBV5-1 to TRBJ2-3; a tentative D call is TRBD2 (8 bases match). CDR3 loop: CASSVQGSGRSDTQYF. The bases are TGCGCCAGCAGCGTACAGGGGAGCGGGAGATCAGATACGCAGTATTTT.